This paragraph covers one T cell receptor beta chain sequence. Per the germline V gene, CDR1 is SGHTA and CDR2 is FQGNSA. Trimming cost V 5 bases and J 3 bases; bases outside gene matches: 4. The CDR3 totals 15 residues. The data are from a study of response to subunit inactivated influenza vaccine. MiXCR, applied by TCRdb to the RT-PCR reads, yields one record per CDR3 protein. This sample has about 160,000 distinct CDR3 sequences; about 11% occur once, and the top ten carry around 12%. The sequence was obtained from a man in his fifties who received an inactivated influenza vaccine. The V call is TRBV7-2, the J call TRBJ1-5; TRBD1 matches at 10 bases. The sequencing used non-naive T cells sorted from PBMCs, collected more than 35 days after vaccination. CDR3 amino acids: CASSPDRGFNQPQHF. The CDR3 DNA is TGTGCCAGCAGCCCGGACAGGGGGTTCAATCAGCCCCAGCATTTT.